The next 28 T cell receptor beta chains were all read from a single sample in a study of molecular identifiers for immune sequencing clone quantification (dated by TCRdb to the late 2010s). The receptor library was made with PCR. Instrument on record: Illumina HiSeq 4000. The raw public reads went through TCRdb reprocessing: fastp at Q25, MiXCR clone calling, in-frame beta chains kept. For every CDR3 protein sequence, its rows merge into one entry that carries the most common genes and DNA. The sample data list 100,000 or so distinct CDR3 sequences, and roughly a fifth of these were observed just once. The ten most abundant clones make up approximately 0.99% of the sample. Sequences were obtained from naive CD8+ T cells from blood, with Jurkat cell RNA spiked in. The cell subset or site label for this specimen denotes: FACS-sorted CD8+CD4-CCR7+CD45RA+ naive T cells. Every receptor here comes from a human donor in good health. Some libraries in this study had Jurkat cell RNA spiked in.

This clonotype was found a few times. This may stem from a read error, because a much larger clone lies one nucleotide away. The V gene is TRBV28, the J gene TRBJ2-3, with 9 bases lining up with TRBD2. J was trimmed by 6 bases and V by 5 bases; bases with no gene match: 21. Germline values: CDR1 MDHEN, CDR2 SYDVKM. The CDR3 loop spans 19 amino acids. The DNA of the CDR3 is TGTGCCAGCAGTCCCCATACCCGCTCGGCGGGGGGGCGGTTTGATACGCAGTATTTT. Translated, it gives CASSPHTRSAGGRFDTQYF.

A remark on this clonotype: A read error may be the cause here, since a much bigger clone is one base away. The gene calls are TRBV20-1 and TRBJ2-7; D might be TRBD2 (6 bases). The CDR3 extends over 14 amino acids. Trimming pared 6 bases from V and 0 bases from J, leaving 15 bases between. Per germline, CDR1 DFQATT and CDR2 SNEGSKA (reference sequence). The CDR3 coding sequence is TGCAGTGCCCTCACGGACGGGGGCTCCTACGAGCAGTACTTC. Protein product: CSALTDGGSYEQYF.

On this clonotype itself: This may be a read error: a much more frequent sequence differs by one nucleotide. This chain joins TRBV5-3 and TRBJ2-5; 9 bases line up with TRBD2. TRBV5-3 is noted as an ORF with a role that remains uncertain. The CDR3 is made up of 15 amino acids. The V segment lost 8 bases and the J segment 9 bases; nucleotides outside the gene matches: 17. CDR3 sequence: CASSVELAGRESQYF. DNA for the CDR3: TGTGCCAGCAGCGTGGAGCTAGCGGGGCGGGAGTCCCAGTACTTC.

This clonotype was detected many times. V and J are TRBV6-1 and TRBJ2-3; a possible D gene is TRBD2 (6 bases). The germline V gene has CDR1 MNHNS and CDR2 SASEGT. The germline V and J ends were trimmed by 4 bases and 2 bases, with 13 bases remaining between them. This CDR3 has 15 amino acids. In DNA form, the CDR3 reads TGTGCCAGCAGTGCAATACGGGGGTTCACAGATACGCAGTATTTT. Translation gives CASSAIRGFTDTQYF.

This clonotype was counted at least ten times. The rearrangement joins TRBV20-1 to TRBJ2-5, with D possibly TRBD2 on 6 matching bases. This CDR3 spans 14 amino acids. The germline gives CDR1 DFQATT, CDR2 SNEGSKA (reference sequence). V was clipped by 3 bases and J by 5 bases, with 16 bases between them. Here the CDR3 reads CSASSGTYGETQYF. The CDR3 DNA reads as TGCAGTGCTAGCTCGGGGACTTACGGCGAGACCCAGTACTTC.

This clonotype was counted only a few times. V is TRBV29-1 and J is TRBJ2-7; D gene unclear. The length of the CDR3 is 11 residues. The germline V gene has CDR1 SQVTM and CDR2 ANQGSEA. Trimming left V 2 bases short and J 3 bases short, with 5 bases between. The CDR3: CSVERDYEQYF. The CDR3 region has the DNA TGCAGCGTTGAAAGGGACTACGAGCAGTACTTC.

In its sample, this clonotype was seen many times. V usage is TRBV9 and J usage is TRBJ2-3; 9 bases line up with TRBD2. CDR1 and CDR2 from the germline V gene are SGDLS and YYNGEE. This CDR3 region has 17 residues. V lost 0 bases, J lost 2 bases, and 7 bases stayed unmatched. CDR3 bases: TGTGCCAGCAGCGTAGAAGCTAGCGGGGTCGCCACAGATACGCAGTATTTT. It encodes CASSVEASGVATDTQYF.

This clonotype has a count of ten or more. This rearrangement joins TRBV5-6 to TRBJ1-1, with D possibly TRBD1 on 5 matching bases. The germline CDR1 and CDR2 sequences are SGHDT and YYEEEE. This CDR3 is 14 amino acids long. V shed 0 bases and J shed 0 bases, with 6 bases lying between them. CDR3 amino acids: CASSLGQMNTEAFF. DNA for the CDR3: TGTGCCAGCAGCTTGGGACAGATGAACACTGAAGCTTTCTTT.

On this clonotype: A junction boundary mismatches the germline segment, possibly from a read error. This rearrangement joins TRBV6-1 to TRBJ1-3; D might be TRBD1 (5 bases). Germline lookup yields CDR1 MNHNS and CDR2 SASEGT. The CDR3 consists of 15 residues. The CDR3 nucleotides read TGTGCCAGCAGTGAAACCAGGGTCTCTGGAAGCACCATATATTTT. It is translated as CASSETRVSGSTIYF.

This clonotype came up a few times. The rearrangement links TRBV2 to TRBJ2-7; D not resolved. Germline CDR1 reads SNHLY; CDR2 reads FYNNEI. The CDR3 is made up of 14 amino acids. Trimming left V 1 base short and J 2 bases short, with 9 bases between. As DNA, the CDR3 is TGTGCCAGCAGTGAAGAGGGCCAGACCTACGAGCAGTACTTC. Its protein is CASSEEGQTYEQYF.

This clonotype has only a few counts. The chain employs TRBV12-3 or TRBV12-4 and TRBJ2-3, with D possibly TRBD1 on 5 matching bases. The CDR3 spans 16 residues. With 3 bases removed from V and 2 bases from J, the gap between germline ends came to 15 bases. The CDR3: CASSFFVGVSTDTQYF. The CDR3 DNA is TGTGCCAGCAGTTTTTTCGTAGGGGTCTCCACAGATACGCAGTATTTT.

The chain's CDR3 is CASSEPSYEQYF. For the CDR3, the DNA is TGTGCCAGCAGCGAGCCTTCCTACGAGCAGTACTTC. The chain is built from TRBV7-9 and TRBJ2-7, with D unresolved. Germline CDR1 and CDR2: SEHNR and FQNEAQ (reference sequence). V lost 5 bases and J 1 base, leaving 6 bases between the germline ends. The CDR3 runs 12 residues.

This chain uses TRBV6-2 or TRBV6-3 with TRBJ2-1; D gene uncertain. V lost 7 bases, J lost 6 bases, and 13 bases lay in between. The CDR3 has 13 amino acids. Per germline, CDR1 MNHEY and CDR2 SVGEGT. Here the CDR3 DNA reads TGTGCCAGCATGACCTTCACCTGCAATGAGCAGTTCTTC. Translated, it gives CASMTFTCNEQFF.

This clonotype has at least ten counts. This rearrangement joins TRBV11-2 to TRBJ2-3; D might be TRBD1 or TRBD2, each matching 5 bases. This CDR3 has 14 residues. CDR1 and CDR2 (germline): SGHAT, FQNNGV. The V and J ends lost 6 bases and 1 base respectively, with 11 bases between them. The chain's CDR3 is CASSLLGGTDTQYF. The DNA of the CDR3 is TGTGCCAGCAGTTTACTGGGGGGCACAGATACGCAGTATTTT.

There are many counts of this clonotype. The V gene is TRBV7-9, the J gene TRBJ2-5, with a possible D match to TRBD2 (5 bases). V lost 5 bases and J lost 1, with 11 bases in between. Germline V CDR1 and CDR2: SEHNR, FQNEAQ (reference sequence). The CDR3 spans 14 residues. The CDR3 here is CASSTEGTQETQYF. In DNA, the CDR3 is TGTGCCAGCAGCACCGAGGGCACCCAAGAGACCCAGTACTTC.

The V call is TRBV9, the J call TRBJ1-6; TRBD1 agrees at 9 bases. V lost 4 bases and J lost 8; bases outside the gene matches: 7. Per germline, CDR1 SGDLS and CDR2 YYNGEE. The CDR3 is 15 amino acids. This CDR3 is CASSRRTGDDSPLHF. CDR3 DNA: TGTGCCAGCAGCCGAAGGACAGGGGACGATTCACCCCTCCACTTT.

This clonotype was found many times. The chain combines TRBV12-5 with TRBJ2-1; 8 bases align to TRBD2. V lost 6 bases to trimming and J lost 5 bases; unmatched junction nucleotides: 9. CDR1 is LGHNT and CDR2 is FRNRAP in the germline V gene. This CDR3 has 15 amino acids. Here the CDR3 reads CASGTSATSNNEQFF. The CDR3 DNA follows: TGTGCTAGTGGGACTAGCGCAACCAGTAACAATGAGCAGTTCTTC.

In its sample, this clonotype was seen many times. The rearrangement joins TRBV27 to TRBJ2-1, with 9 bases matching TRBD2. V shed 6 bases and J 6 bases; nucleotides not matched to a gene: 6. The CDR3 contains 14 residues. The germline V gene encodes CDR1 MNHEY and CDR2 SMNVEV (reference sequence). The CDR3 protein is CASRKRGDFNEQFF. The DNA of the CDR3 is TGTGCCAGCAGAAAGCGGGGGGACTTCAATGAGCAGTTCTTC.

This clonotype was picked up many times. V usage is TRBV30 and J usage is TRBJ2-1; a possible D gene is TRBD2 (6 bases). The V end was cut by 0 bases, the J end by 8 bases, with 8 bases between. This CDR3 is 12 amino acids long. Germline CDR1 reads GTSNPN; CDR2 reads SVGIG (reference sequence). In DNA form, the CDR3 reads TGTGCCTGGAGTGTAGCGGGTTATGAGCAGTTCTTC. This encodes CAWSVAGYEQFF.

The sample holds a few counts of this clonotype. V and J are TRBV12-3 or TRBV12-4 and TRBJ2-1; the D is unclear. Between the trimmed V and J ends, which lost 5 bases and 5 bases, there was a span of 13 bases. This CDR3 is built from 14 residues. The CDR3 sequence: CASSNINSHNEQFF. CDR3 nucleotides: TGTGCCAGCAGTAACATAAATTCCCACAATGAGCAGTTCTTC.

This clonotype was seen many times. The rearrangement uses TRBV9 and TRBJ2-3; D gene ambiguous. This CDR3 is built from 16 residues. The V gene's germline CDR1 is SGDLS and CDR2 YYNGEE. Trimming left V 0 bases short and J 2 bases short, with 13 bases between. This chain's CDR3 is CASSVASSGLTDTQYF. Here the CDR3 DNA reads TGTGCCAGCAGCGTAGCTAGTTCAGGTCTCACAGATACGCAGTATTTT.

This clonotype has ten or more counts. This rearrangement joins TRBV3-1 to TRBJ2-5, with 10 bases lining up with TRBD2. With V trimmed by 8 bases and J by 5 bases, 11 bases remained unmatched. CDR3 length: 15 amino acids. Germline V CDR1 and CDR2: LGHDT, YNNKEL (reference sequence). The CDR3 reads CASFESGGAWETQYF. For the CDR3, the DNA is TGTGCCAGCTTCGAAAGCGGGGGGGCCTGGGAGACCCAGTACTTC.

The chain employs TRBV25-1 and TRBJ2-7, with 10 bases aligning to TRBD1. Unmatched junction bases numbered 4, after V lost 0 bases and J lost 2 bases. CDR3 size: 16 residues. The germline V gene encodes CDR1 MGHDK and CDR2 SYGVNS. CDR3 region: CASSEYGGTGAYEQYF. The CDR3 DNA reads as TGTGCCAGCAGTGAATATGGGGGGACAGGGGCCTACGAGCAGTACTTC.

Of note for this clonotype: The conserved phenylalanine or tryptophan is not found at the CDR3 terminus, so this likely reflects a read error. The CDR3 DNA follows: TGTGCCAGCAGCGTAGGGGGGTTTACCTACGAGCAGTACCTC. Its protein is CASSVGGFTYEQYL. The chain joins TRBV9 to TRBJ2-7; D tentatively fits TRBD1 or TRBD2 (5 bases each). From germline, CDR1 is SGDLS and CDR2 YYNGEE. The CDR3 spans 14 residues. Trimming left V 0 bases short and J 2 bases short, with 9 bases between.

With respect to this clonotype: A much larger clone sits a single nucleotide away, making a read error possible. The chain joins TRBV7-2 to TRBJ2-1; 11 bases are shared with TRBD2. CDR1 and CDR2 (germline): SGHTA, FQGNSA. Trimming removed 5 bases from V and 0 bases from J; junction bases left unmatched: 15. The length of the CDR3 is 20 residues. The CDR3 protein is CASSPALAGDPILSYNEQFF. Written as DNA, the CDR3 is TGTGCCAGCAGCCCGGCACTAGCGGGGGACCCCATTCTCTCCTACAATGAGCAGTTCTTC.

This clonotype was seen ten or more times. The genes are TRBV12-3 or TRBV12-4 and TRBJ2-5; tentative D call: TRBD2 (5 bases). Trimming cost V 6 bases and J 4 bases, with 24 bases left between them. This CDR3 region has 17 residues. CDR3 region: CASSPWDRSGRGETQYF. The CDR3 nucleotides are TGTGCCAGCAGCCCCTGGGATCGGAGCGGACGGGGAGAGACCCAGTACTTC.

This clonotype was seen repeatedly, ten times or more. V usage is TRBV12-3 or TRBV12-4 and J usage is TRBJ2-7; TRBD2 might be the D (5 bases). Trimming removed 4 bases at V and 2 bases at J, with 12 bases between. CDR3 length equals 14 residues. In nucleotides, the CDR3 is TGTGCCAGCAGTTGGAGCGGCCAGCCCTACGAGCAGTACTTC. This sequence encodes CASSWSGQPYEQYF.

Details on this clonotype: Possible read error: a much larger clone is one base away. The chain employs TRBV29-1 and TRBJ1-2; 9 bases are a match to TRBD1. Per germline, CDR1 SQVTM and CDR2 ANQGSEA. The CDR3 is made up of 13 amino acids. DNA for the CDR3: TGCGGCGTGGGGACAGGGTCCACCTATGGCTACACCTTC. Translated, it gives CGVGTGSTYGYTF.